This T cell receptor (beta chain) was documented in a study of T-cell reconstitution after alpha-beta-depleted transplantation in children. This clonotype was seen ten or more times. The authors prepared the TCRbeta library with unique molecular identifiers. In TCRdb, the PCR reads were re-called with MiXCR into one record per CDR3 protein. This table has about 420,000 distinct CDR3 sequences, 15% to 20% appearing once. The V segment lost 1 base and the J segment 8 bases; nucleotides outside the gene matches: 5. The CDR3 runs 15 residues. Germline assignment: CDR1 SGHTA and CDR2 FQGNSA. This TCR came from a boy less than two years old who had a stem cell transplant for Wiskott-Aldrich syndrome, so the T cells may come from the graft donor. This chain connects TRBV7-2 to TRBJ2-4; TRBD1 matches 10 bases. The source was PBMCs, mostly from graft donor cells, collected 360 days after TCRalphabeta/CD19-depleted stem cell transplant. CDR3 region: CASSLVGQGFDIQYF. CDR3 nucleotide sequence: TGTGCCAGCAGCTTAGTGGGACAGGGGTTTGACATTCAGTACTTC.